A selection of T cell receptor beta chains follows, all from one sample in a study of CD8+CD57+ T cells in acquired aplastic anemia. A single record per CDR3 protein comes from TCRdb applying MiXCR to the reads. The data contain 400,000 to 450,000 distinct CDR3 sequences, 65% to 80% of them singletons. Sequenced sample: sorted CD4+, CD8+, or CD8+CD57+ T cells (not recorded which) from PBMCs. Receptors were obtained from a human donor in good health, serving as a control. Both conserved end residues are part of each CDR3. Fields, in order: clone size, J gene, V gene, D gene, CDR3 DNA, CDR3 protein. A D gene is named only where the DNA matches it firmly. Some rows have no size entry. The others give once, few or many, or a class for an expanded clone.

NA | TRBJ2-7 | TRBV7-6 | TRBD2 | TGTGCCAGCAGCTTAGCGGTGACTAGCATCAACGAGCAGTTC | CASSLAVTSINEQF
once | TRBJ1-5 | TRBV2 | TRBD1 | TGTGCCAGCACCGGACAGGGTGTAATAGGGCAGCCCCAGCATTTT | CASTGQGVIGQPQHF
NA | TRBJ2-3 | TRBV9 | TRBD1 | TGTGCCAGCAGCGTAAGGACAGGGGAGACAGATACGCAGTATTTT | CASSVRTGETDTQYF
once | TRBJ1-2 | TRBV20-1 | NA | TGCAGTGCTAGAGGTGTTTACCGGGACAACACCTTC | CSARGVYRDNTF
many | TRBJ2-3 | TRBV20-1 | NA | TGCAGTGCCGGGAAGGGAGGGGGGCGGAACACAGATACGCAGTATTTT | CSAGKGGGRNTDTQYF
NA | TRBJ2-7 | TRBV4-1 | NA | TGCGCCAGCGGCTCCAACCTTGGTAGCGGTCCTTCCTACGAGCAGTACTTC | CASGSNLGSGPSYEQYF
few | TRBJ1-5 | TRBV19 | NA | TGTGCCAGTAGTATTGGCGGTGGTCAGCCCCAGCATTTT | CASSIGGGQPQHF
few | TRBJ2-3 | TRBV19 | TRBD1 | TGTGCCAGTAGGCCGGGACAGGGTCGAGATACGCAGTATTTT | CASRPGQGRDTQYF
many | TRBJ2-1 | TRBV6-2/TRBV6-3 | NA | TGTGCCAGCAGCAGGGTAGGTAATGAGCAGTTCTTC | CASSRVGNEQFF
NA | TRBJ1-5 | TRBV19 | TRBD1 | TGTGCCAGTAGTATCGGCAGGGGGCCTAGCAATCAGCCCCAGCATTTT | CASSIGRGPSNQPQHF
many | TRBJ1-5 | TRBV19 | TRBD1 | TGTGCCAGTAGTATTGCCGGGACAGCCTTCAATCAGCCCCAGCATTTT | CASSIAGTAFNQPQHF
NA | TRBJ1-2 | TRBV10-3 | NA | TGTACCAACTCACCGGCACGGGGCCCCTATGGCTACACCTTC | CTNSPARGPYGYTF
NA | TRBJ1-5 | TRBV2 | TRBD1 | TGTGCCAGCAGTTCAACCGACAGGGCTCAGCCCCAGCATTTT | CASSSTDRAQPQHF
NA | TRBJ1-2 | TRBV2 | NA | TGTGCCAGCAGGGGTGGGACATATGGCTACACCTTC | CASRGGTYGYTF
NA | TRBJ2-7 | TRBV15 | NA | TGTGCCAGCAGCAGGGAGGATCGGGACAGCCGGCTCGAGCAGTACTTC | CASSREDRDSRLEQYF
NA | TRBJ1-6 | TRBV20-1 | NA | TGCAGTGCTAGAGATGGAGGGCGGAGGGCCCTCCACTTT | CSARDGGRRALHF
NA | TRBJ1-2 | TRBV10-3 | NA | TGTGCCATAGTTAGCGCCAGCAGCCTCGGGGAGAAAGCTGTCGCTAACTATGGCTACACCTTC | CAIVSASSLGEKAVANYGYTF
once | TRBJ2-3 | TRBV6-1 | TRBD2 | TGTGCCAGCAGTTTCACGGGACTAGCGGGGCCTAGCACAGATACGCAGTATTTT | CASSFTGLAGPSTDTQYF
many | TRBJ2-1 | TRBV20-1 | TRBD2 | TGCAGTGCTAGAGATGAACTAGCGGGTCTCAATGAGCAGTTCTTC | CSARDELAGLNEQFF
many | TRBJ1-5 | TRBV7-9 | NA | TGTGCCAGCAGCTTTACCGGCAATCAGCCCCAGCATTTT | CASSFTGNQPQHF
once | TRBJ2-1 | TRBV7-2 | NA | TGTGCCAGCAGCTTACCAGGGGCCCGGGAGACCCAGTTCTTC | CASSLPGARETQFF
NA | TRBJ2-7 | TRBV20-1 | TRBD1 | TGCAGTGCCAGTACAGGGGGCGGCTACGAGCAGTACTTC | CSASTGGGYEQYF
NA | TRBJ2-7 | TRBV24-1 | NA | TGTGCCAGCAGTTACCTAACGCGGGGCTGCGAGCAGTACTTT | CASSYLTRGCEQYF
many | TRBJ2-7 | TRBV6-1 | NA | TGTGCCAGCAGTGTGGAGACCCTCGCTGTCGAGCAGTACTTC | CASSVETLAVEQYF
many | TRBJ1-1 | TRBV2 | NA | TGTGCCAGCAGGGGGGGGCAGGTAAACACTGAAGCTTTCTTT | CASRGGQVNTEAFF
few | TRBJ1-4 | TRBV9 | TRBD1 | TGTGCCAGCAGCCGGGACAGGGCGCGGGAAAAACTGTTTTTT | CASSRDRAREKLFF
NA | TRBJ1-2 | TRBV7-2 | TRBD1 | TGTGCCAGCAGGGTGTGGGGACAGGGGGGCTATGGCTACACCTTC | CASRVWGQGGYGYTF
many | TRBJ1-3 | TRBV5-1 | NA | TGCGCCAGCAGGCCACCGACGATTGGAAACACCATATATTTT | CASRPPTIGNTIYF
few | TRBJ1-5 | TRBV19 | NA | TGTGCCAGTAGTTCCCAGGCAGGGAATCAGCCCCAGCATTTT | CASSSQAGNQPQHF
NA | TRBJ1-5 | TRBV7-2 | NA | TGTGCCAGCAGCTCTAAGCACAGAAATCAGCACCAGCATTTT | CASSSKHRNQHQHF
NA | TRBJ2-6 | TRBV20-1 | TRBD1 | TGCAGTGCACGGGACAGGGAAGTCGCTGTCCTGACTTTC | CSARDREVAVLTF
NA | TRBJ1-1 | TRBV19 | NA | TGTGCCAGTAGTATTGCGGTAAACAATGAGCAGTTCTTT | CASSIAVNNEQFF
NA | TRBJ1-1 | TRBV7-6 | NA | TGTGCCAGCAGCTTGGTTCCCGGGCGAGCTTTCTTT | CASSLVPGRAFF
many | TRBJ2-7 | TRBV20-1 | NA | TGCAGTGCTACCCCTGGCTCCTACGAGCAGTACTTC | CSATPGSYEQYF
NA | TRBJ2-2 | TRBV24-1 | TRBD1 | TGTGCCACCAGTGGGACAGGGTGGACCGGGGAGCTGTTTTTT | CATSGTGWTGELFF
NA | TRBJ2-3 | TRBV12-3/TRBV12-4 | NA | TGTGCCAGCAGCCGAGCGGGTCCTCCGTCGGATACGCAGTATTTT | CASSRAGPPSDTQYF
NA | TRBJ1-1 | TRBV5-1 | NA | TGCGCCAGCAGCTTTACCGGGGTCGAACATTTCTTT | CASSFTGVEHFF
NA | TRBJ2-2 | TRBV7-7 | TRBD2 | TGTGCCAGCAGCGAATACTCCGGGACTAGCGGCACCGGGGAGCTGTTTTTT | CASSEYSGTSGTGELFF
NA | TRBJ2-7 | TRBV7-8 | NA | TGTGCCAGCAGCTCCGTGTCGGGCAGGACCTCCTACGAGTTC | CASSSVSGRTSYEF
many | TRBJ1-1 | TRBV20-1 | NA | TGCAGTGCTAGAGTGCTTCGGGGGGCGGCCACTGAAGCTTTCTTT | CSARVLRGAATEAFF
NA | TRBJ2-7 | TRBV7-9 | NA | TGTGCCAGCAGGGAATCGCGACCCGAAAACGAGCAGTACTTC | CASRESRPENEQYF
NA | TRBJ1-5 | TRBV7-9 | NA | TGTGCCAGCAGCTCCGGGCCTCGAGGCTACACGCCCCGTCATTTT | CASSSGPRGYTPRHF
few | TRBJ2-5 | TRBV15 | TRBD1 | TGTGCCACCAGCAATCCGGGACAGGGAGAGACCCAGTACTTC | CATSNPGQGETQYF
many | TRBJ1-4 | TRBV6-1 | NA | TGTGCCAGCCAAATATACTTGGGCGAAAAACTGTTTTTT | CASQIYLGEKLFF